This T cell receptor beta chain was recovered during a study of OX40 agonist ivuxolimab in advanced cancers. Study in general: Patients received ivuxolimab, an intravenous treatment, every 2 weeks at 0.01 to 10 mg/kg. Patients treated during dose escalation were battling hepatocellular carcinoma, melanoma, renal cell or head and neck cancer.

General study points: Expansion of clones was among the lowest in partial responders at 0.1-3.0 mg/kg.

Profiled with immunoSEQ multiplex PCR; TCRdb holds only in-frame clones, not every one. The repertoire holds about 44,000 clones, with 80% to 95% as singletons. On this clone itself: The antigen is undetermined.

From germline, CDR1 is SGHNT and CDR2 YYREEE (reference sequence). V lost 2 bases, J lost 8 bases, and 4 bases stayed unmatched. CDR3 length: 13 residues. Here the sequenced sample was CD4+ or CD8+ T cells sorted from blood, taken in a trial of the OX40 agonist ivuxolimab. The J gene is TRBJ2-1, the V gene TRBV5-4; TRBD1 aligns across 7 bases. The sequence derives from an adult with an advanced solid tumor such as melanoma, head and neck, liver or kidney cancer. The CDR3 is CASSLDRVDEQFF. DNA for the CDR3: TGTGCCAGCAGCTTAGACAGGGTGGATGAGCAGTTCTTC.